This TCR beta chain came from a study of cytomegalovirus exposure and HLA in healthy donors. Study-wide results and limits: Compared with the approximately 680-donor mean, an Asian-associated ancestry cluster reportedly had fewer N-insertions, according to a later analysis. A previous analysis found most TCR beta V segments productive roughly 87% or roughly 30% of the time.

A note on this clone: Its matching antigen is unknown.

The PCR made use of 60 Vbeta and 13 Jbeta primers. The data were produced by immunoSEQ multiplex PCR, yet TCRdb's version contains in-frame clones alone and is incomplete. Among roughly 180,000 clones listed, roughly four fifths were seen once. V shed 4 bases and J 8 bases; nucleotides not matched to a gene: 13. The germline gives CDR1 KGHSH, CDR2 LQKENI. The CDR3 has 15 amino acids. The source of this sequence is a female donor in good health and CMV-seronegative. J is TRBJ1-2 and V is TRBV18; 7 bases line up with TRBD1. Sequenced material: PBMCs. For the CDR3, the DNA is TGTGCCAGCTCACGAACCCGGACAGGCGACGAAGGCTACACCTTC. Residues: CASSRTRTGDEGYTF.